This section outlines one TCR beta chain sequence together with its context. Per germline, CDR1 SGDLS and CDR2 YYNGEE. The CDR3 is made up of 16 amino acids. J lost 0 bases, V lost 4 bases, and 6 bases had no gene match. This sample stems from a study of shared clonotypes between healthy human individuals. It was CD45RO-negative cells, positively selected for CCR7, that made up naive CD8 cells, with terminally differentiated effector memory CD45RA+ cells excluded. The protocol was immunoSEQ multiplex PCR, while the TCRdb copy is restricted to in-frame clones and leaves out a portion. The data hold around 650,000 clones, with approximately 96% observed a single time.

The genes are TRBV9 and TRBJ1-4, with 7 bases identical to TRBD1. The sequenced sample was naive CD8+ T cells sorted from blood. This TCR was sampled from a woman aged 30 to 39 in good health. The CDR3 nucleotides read TGTGCCAGCAGCTCCGGGACAGTGGCAACTAATGAAAAACTGTTTTTT. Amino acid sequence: CASSSGTVATNEKLFF. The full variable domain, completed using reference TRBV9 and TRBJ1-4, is DSGVTQTPKHLITATGQRVTLRCSPRSGDLSVYWYQQSLDQGLQFLIQYYNGEERAKGNILERFSAQQFPDLHSELNLSSLELGDSALYFCASSSGTVATNEKLFFGSGTQLSVL.